Reported below is one T cell receptor beta chain. Profiling relied on immunoSEQ multiplex PCR, and the TCRdb table lists in-frame clones only, not all of them. The table records 200,000 to 250,000 clones, about 82% of them present only once. The sample comes from a study of blood T cell repertoires in COVID-19. Study in general: PBMCs, B-cell-depleted T cells, or T cells were the source of the cDNA or gDNA that made up the material.

Germline lookup yields CDR1 MNHNS and CDR2 SASEGT. The CDR3 sequence is 13 residues long. V was trimmed by 3 bases and J by 11 bases, leaving 15 bases between them. The receptor was derived from an elderly man with acute or convalescent COVID-19. This chain links TRBV6-1 with TRBJ2-3, with D maybe TRBD1 (6 bases). Sequenced input: peripheral blood. DNA for the CDR3: TGTGCCAGCAGTGAGGTCGGACAGAGTAAGCAGTATTTT. Protein product: CASSEVGQSKQYF.